A selection of T cell receptor beta chains follows, all from one sample in a study of regulatory T cells in long-lasting Graves disease. TCRdb recomputed calls from the multiplex PCR reads with MiXCR, one row per CDR3 protein. This table holds 500,000 to 800,000 distinct CDR3 sequences, about 32% found once. Sequenced here: peripheral blood mononuclear cells (PBMCs), sampled when the disease was refractory, from a patient treated with antithyroid drugs. The receptors here all came from a female donor with Graves disease. Each CDR3 is given with its conserved first and last residue. Fields, in order: D gene, J gene, clone size, V gene, CDR3 protein, CDR3 DNA. A D gene is named only where the DNA matches it firmly. A clone size is listed for some rows: how often the clone was seen (once, few, many), or a class if it is expanded.

TRBD1 | TRBJ1-2 | few | TRBV24-1 | CATRSTRDSYGYTF | TGTGCCACCCGATCTACAAGGGACAGCTATGGCTACACCTTC
- | TRBJ1-2 | many | TRBV11-2 | CASSRLPDTVYGYTF | TGTGCCAGCAGCCGCCTTCCTGACACCGTCTATGGCTACACCTTC
TRBD1 | TRBJ2-5 | - | TRBV29-1 | CSVEEIGQGCQETQYF | TGCAGCGTTGAAGAGATAGGACAGGGGTGCCAAGAGACCCAGTACTTC
- | TRBJ1-1 | - | TRBV19 | CASSIGEKNTEAFF | TGTGCCAGTAGTATAGGTGAGAAAAACACTGAAGCTTTCTTT
TRBD1 | TRBJ2-7 | - | TRBV5-1 | CASRQGQGRYEQYF | TGCGCCAGCAGGCAGGGACAGGGGAGATACGAGCAGTACTTC
TRBD2 | TRBJ2-5 | - | TRBV5-5 | CASSFRSGRVGETQYF | TGTGCCAGCAGTTTCCGTAGCGGGAGGGTCGGGGAGACCCAGTACTTC
TRBD2 | TRBJ2-7 | - | TRBV29-1 | CSVDRTSGILSYEQYF | TGCAGCGTTGACAGGACTAGCGGGATTCTTTCCTACGAGCAGTACTTC
- | TRBJ1-3 | few | TRBV15 | CATSSLLDGNTIYF | TGTGCCACCAGCAGCCTCCTGGATGGAAACACCATATATTTT
TRBD1 | TRBJ2-5 | - | TRBV4-1 | CASSPDGTDQETQYF | TGCGCCAGCAGCCCCGATGGGACAGACCAAGAGACCCAGTACTTC
TRBD1 | TRBJ1-2 | many | TRBV2 | CASSTGETNYGYTF | TGTGCCAGCAGTACAGGGGAAACAAACTATGGCTACACCTTC
TRBD2 | TRBJ2-7 | - | TRBV2 | CASSAGGLAAYEQYF | TGTGCCAGCAGCGCTGGTGGACTAGCGGCCTACGAGCAGTACTTC
- | TRBJ1-4 | few | TRBV18 | CASSTVRGTNEKLFF | TGTGCCAGCTCAACTGTCAGAGGAACTAATGAAAAACTGTTTTTT
- | TRBJ1-1 | - | TRBV6-2/TRBV6-3 | CASSGSRAPF | TGTGCCAGCAGTGGAAGTAGGGCCCCATTT
- | TRBJ1-2 | few | TRBV6-9 | CASSSPAGYTF | TGTGCCAGCAGTTCGCCCGCGGGCTACACCTTC
- | TRBJ1-1 | few | TRBV6-2/TRBV6-3 | CASQMGGVKDTEAFF | TGTGCCAGCCAAATGGGGGGGGTAAAGGACACTGAAGCTTTCTTT
- | TRBJ2-7 | - | TRBV27 | CASGPYGLEQYF | TGTGCCAGCGGTCCATACGGTCTAGAGCAGTACTTC
TRBD1 | TRBJ2-3 | - | TRBV2 | CASRGTGARGTQYF | TGTGCCAGCAGGGGTACAGGGGCTAGGGGTACGCAGTATTTT
TRBD1 | TRBJ1-1 | few | TRBV20-1 | CSARPGGTEAFF | TGCAGTGCTAGACCAGGGGGCACTGAAGCTTTCTTT
- | TRBJ2-7 | - | TRBV6-5 | CASSYRALVGSEQYF | TGTGCCAGCAGTTACAGGGCCCTGGTTGGTTCCGAGCAGTACTTC
TRBD2 | TRBJ2-5 | many | TRBV2 | CASKTGLALETQYF | TGTGCCAGCAAGACGGGACTAGCTTTAGAGACCCAGTACTTC
- | TRBJ1-1 | - | TRBV5-5 | CASSLGTDDTEAFF | TGTGCCAGCAGCTTGGGGACTGATGATACTGAAGCTTTCTTT
- | TRBJ1-4 | - | TRBV7-9 | CASSLGTGKEKLFF | TGTGCCAGCAGCTTAGGAACAGGGAAGGAAAAACTGTTTTTT
TRBD1 | TRBJ2-2 | few | TRBV10-3 | CAISGTVVRTGELFF | TGTGCCATCTCGGGGACAGTTGTGCGGACCGGGGAGCTGTTTTTT
TRBD1 | TRBJ1-5 | few | TRBV19 | CASSMDRGAPQHF | TGTGCCAGTAGTATGGACAGGGGAGCGCCCCAGCATTTT
TRBD1 | TRBJ1-5 | - | TRBV2 | CASSEDRVHQPQHF | TGTGCCAGCAGTGAGGACAGGGTGCATCAGCCCCAGCATTTT
TRBD1 | TRBJ2-2 | - | TRBV29-1 | CSADRDNTGELFF | TGCAGCGCGGACAGGGACAACACCGGGGAGCTGTTTTTT
- | TRBJ2-7 | - | TRBV2 | CASSPGGWYEQYF | TGTGCCAGCAGCCCAGGGGGGTGGTACGAGCAGTACTTC
- | TRBJ1-1 | few | TRBV2 | CASSEALGSTEAFF | TGTGCCAGCAGTGAAGCGTTGGGCAGCACTGAAGCTTTCTTT
- | TRBJ2-7 | - | TRBV2 | CASSQVGPYEQYF | TGTGCCAGCAGCCAGGTGGGGCCCTACGAGCAGTACTTC
- | TRBJ1-1 | few | TRBV3-1 | CASSHSGGEAFF | TGTGCCAGCAGCCATTCCGGGGGAGAAGCTTTCTTT
- | TRBJ1-5 | few | TRBV2 | CASSERDTNQPQHF | TGTGCCAGCAGTGAAAGGGACACCAATCAGCCCCAGCATTTT
TRBD1 | TRBJ1-5 | - | TRBV6-1 | CASSEDRGPNQPQHF | TGTGCCAGCAGTGAAGACAGGGGGCCCAATCAGCCCCAGCATTTT
- | TRBJ2-7 | few | TRBV12-5 | CASGLHREGQYF | TGTGCTAGTGGTTTGCACAGGGAGGGCCAGTACTTC
TRBD1 | TRBJ1-6 | many | TRBV28 | CATSTGSYSPLHF | TGTGCCACCTCGACAGGGAGTTATTCACCCCTCCACTTT
- | TRBJ1-5 | - | TRBV5-5 | CASSSGTPYSNQPQHF | TGTGCCAGCAGCTCTGGGACACCCTATAGCAATCAGCCCCAGCATTTT
TRBD2 | TRBJ2-5 | many | TRBV20-1 | CSARVGGRRVETQYF | TGCAGTGCTAGAGTGGGCGGGAGAAGGGTGGAGACCCAGTACTTC
TRBD1 | TRBJ2-5 | few | TRBV6-1 | CASSQEGTGVQTQYF | TGTGCCAGCAGCCAAGAGGGGACAGGGGTCCAGACCCAGTACTTC
- | TRBJ1-5 | - | TRBV19 | CASGDGIVDQPQHF | TGTGCCAGTGGCGACGGAATTGTCGATCAGCCCCAGCATTTT
TRBD1 | TRBJ2-7 | many | TRBV28 | CASSGDSSYEQYF | TGTGCCAGCAGTGGGGACAGCTCCTACGAGCAGTACTTC
TRBD2 | TRBJ2-2 | - | TRBV2 | CASTISGRASGELFF | TGTGCCAGCACCATTAGCGGGAGGGCCTCCGGGGAGCTGTTTTTT
TRBD1 | TRBJ1-4 | - | TRBV28 | CASSLPGTGYEKLFF | TGTGCCAGCAGTTTACCCGGGACAGGCTATGAAAAACTGTTTTTT
- | TRBJ2-7 | few | TRBV25-1 | CASSESGASYEQYF | TGTGCCAGCAGTGAATCAGGCGCGTCCTACGAGCAGTACTTC
- | TRBJ2-5 | - | TRBV20-1 | CSASYRQETQYF | TGCAGTGCTAGTTACAGACAAGAGACCCAGTACTTC
TRBD1 | TRBJ1-2 | once | TRBV19 | CASSIPGQGLSGYTF | TGTGCCAGTAGTATACCGGGACAGGGATTAAGTGGCTACACCTTC
TRBD1 | TRBJ1-1 | - | TRBV20-1 | CSALPGQGSREQAFF | TGCAGTGCTCTACCCGGACAGGGGTCCCGCGAGCAGGCTTTCTTT
- | TRBJ2-5 | - | TRBV11-2 | CASSLETGGETQYF | TGTGCCAGCAGCTTGGAAACTGGAGGGGAGACCCAGTACTTC
- | TRBJ2-5 | few | TRBV7-9 | CASSQPGRFQETQYF | TGTGCCAGCAGTCAGCCAGGACGGTTCCAAGAGACCCAGTACTTC
- | TRBJ2-5 | - | TRBV5-4 | CASSLEVGRRDQTQYF | TGTGCCAGCAGCTTGGAAGTCGGTAGAAGAGATCAGACCCAGTACTTC
- | TRBJ1-3 | - | TRBV9 | CASSVAWGRSGNTIYF | TGTGCCAGCAGCGTAGCATGGGGCCGCTCTGGAAACACCATATATTTT
- | TRBJ2-7 | many | TRBV2 | CASSEGGSGRPSYEQYF | TGTGCCAGCAGTGAAGGTGGTAGCGGAAGACCCAGCTACGAGCAGTACTTC
- | TRBJ2-7 | - | TRBV2 | CASRVRGFGSCEQYF | TGTGCCAGCAGGGTTCGGGGTTTCGGATCCTGCGAGCAGTACTTC
- | TRBJ1-2 | many | TRBV5-1 | CASSLYREVGGYTF | TGCGCCAGCAGCTTGTATCGGGAGGTCGGTGGCTACACCTTC
- | TRBJ1-2 | few | TRBV27 | CASSLGQTPYGYTF | TGTGCCAGCAGTTTAGGTCAGACGCCATATGGCTACACCTTC